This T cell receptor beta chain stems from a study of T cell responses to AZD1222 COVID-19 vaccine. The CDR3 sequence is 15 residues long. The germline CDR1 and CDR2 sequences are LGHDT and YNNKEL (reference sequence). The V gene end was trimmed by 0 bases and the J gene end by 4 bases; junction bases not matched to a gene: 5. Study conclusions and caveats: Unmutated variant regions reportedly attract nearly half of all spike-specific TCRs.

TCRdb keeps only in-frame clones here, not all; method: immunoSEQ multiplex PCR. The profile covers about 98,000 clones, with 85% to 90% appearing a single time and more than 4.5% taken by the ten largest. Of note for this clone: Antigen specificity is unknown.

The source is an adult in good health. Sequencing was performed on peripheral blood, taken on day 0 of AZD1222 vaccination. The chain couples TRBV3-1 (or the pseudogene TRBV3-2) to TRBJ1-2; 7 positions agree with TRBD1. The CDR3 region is CASSQEGQFSYGYTF. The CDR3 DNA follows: TGTGCCAGCAGCCAAGAGGGACAGTTTAGCTATGGCTACACCTTC.